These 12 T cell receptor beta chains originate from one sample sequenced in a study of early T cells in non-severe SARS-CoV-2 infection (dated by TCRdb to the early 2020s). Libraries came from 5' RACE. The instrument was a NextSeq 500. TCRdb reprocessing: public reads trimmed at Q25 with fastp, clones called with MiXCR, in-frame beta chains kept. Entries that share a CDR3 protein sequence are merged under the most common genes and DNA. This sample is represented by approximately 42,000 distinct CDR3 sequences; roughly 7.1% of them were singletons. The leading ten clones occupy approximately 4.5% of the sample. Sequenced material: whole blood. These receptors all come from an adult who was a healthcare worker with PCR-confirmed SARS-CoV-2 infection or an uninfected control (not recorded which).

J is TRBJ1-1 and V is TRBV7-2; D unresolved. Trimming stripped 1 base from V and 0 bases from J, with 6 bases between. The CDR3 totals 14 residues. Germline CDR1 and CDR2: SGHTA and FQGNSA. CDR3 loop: CASSLVRMNTEAFF. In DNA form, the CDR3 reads TGTGCCAGCAGCTTAGTTCGGATGAACACTGAAGCTTTCTTT.

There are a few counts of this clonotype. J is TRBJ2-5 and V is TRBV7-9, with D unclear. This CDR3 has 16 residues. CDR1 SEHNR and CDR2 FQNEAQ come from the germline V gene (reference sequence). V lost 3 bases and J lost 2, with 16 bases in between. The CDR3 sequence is CASSFPLSALQETQYF. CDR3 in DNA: TGTGCCAGCAGCTTTCCGCTTTCGGCCCTACAAGAGACCCAGTACTTC. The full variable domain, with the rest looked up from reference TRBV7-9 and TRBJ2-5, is DTGVSQNPRHKITKRGQNVTFRCDPISEHNRLYWYRQTLGQGPEFLTYFQNEAQLEKSRLLSDRFSAERPKGSFSTLEIQRTEQGDSAMYLCASSFPLSALQETQYFGPGTRLLVL.

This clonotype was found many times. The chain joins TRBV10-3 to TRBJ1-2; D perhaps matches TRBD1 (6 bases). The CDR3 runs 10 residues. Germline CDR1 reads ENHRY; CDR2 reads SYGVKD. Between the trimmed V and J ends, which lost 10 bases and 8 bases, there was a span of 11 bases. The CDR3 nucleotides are TGTGCCACAGGGGTTGGCGGCTACACCTTC. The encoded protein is CATGVGGYTF.

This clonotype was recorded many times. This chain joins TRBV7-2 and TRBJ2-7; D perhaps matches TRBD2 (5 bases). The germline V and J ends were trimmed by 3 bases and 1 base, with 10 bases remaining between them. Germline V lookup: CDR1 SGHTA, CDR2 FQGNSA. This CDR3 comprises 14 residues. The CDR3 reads CASSFVPGSYEQYF. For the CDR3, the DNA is TGTGCCAGCAGCTTTGTTCCGGGGTCCTACGAGCAGTACTTC.

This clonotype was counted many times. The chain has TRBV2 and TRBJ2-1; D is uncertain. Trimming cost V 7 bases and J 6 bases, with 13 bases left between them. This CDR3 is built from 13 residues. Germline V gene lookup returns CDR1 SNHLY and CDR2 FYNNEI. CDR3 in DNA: TGTGCCAGCAATCCTCTTCCCTTCAATGAGCAGTTCTTC. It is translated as CASNPLPFNEQFF.

In nucleotides, the CDR3 is TGTGCTAGTGGTCAGCCCGCTACAGGGGCACTACTCAATGAGCAGTTCTTC. It encodes CASGQPATGALLNEQFF. The chain has TRBV12-5 and TRBJ2-1; 7 bases align to TRBD1. CDR1 LGHNT and CDR2 FRNRAP come from the germline V gene. CDR3 length equals 17 residues. With 5 bases clipped from V and 6 bases from J, the junction kept 16 bases outside the gene matches.

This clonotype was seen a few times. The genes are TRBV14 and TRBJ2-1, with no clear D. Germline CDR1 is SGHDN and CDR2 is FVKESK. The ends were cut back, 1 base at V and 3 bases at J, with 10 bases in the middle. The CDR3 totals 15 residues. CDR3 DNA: TGTGCCAGCAGCCAAGTAGGTAAGGGCTACAATGAGCAGTTCTTC. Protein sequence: CASSQVGKGYNEQFF.

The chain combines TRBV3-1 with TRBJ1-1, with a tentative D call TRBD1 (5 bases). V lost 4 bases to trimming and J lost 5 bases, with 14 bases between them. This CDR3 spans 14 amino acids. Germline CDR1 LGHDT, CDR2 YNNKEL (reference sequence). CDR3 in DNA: TGTGCCAGCAGCCTGGACACCTCTTTGACTGAAGCTTTCTTT. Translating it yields CASSLDTSLTEAFF. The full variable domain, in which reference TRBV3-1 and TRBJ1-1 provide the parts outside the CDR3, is DTAVSQTPKYLVTQMGNDKSIKCEQNLGHDTMYWYKQDSKKFLKIMFSYNNKELIINETVPNRFSPKSPDKAHLNLHINSLELGDSAVYFCASSLDTSLTEAFFGQGTRLTVV.

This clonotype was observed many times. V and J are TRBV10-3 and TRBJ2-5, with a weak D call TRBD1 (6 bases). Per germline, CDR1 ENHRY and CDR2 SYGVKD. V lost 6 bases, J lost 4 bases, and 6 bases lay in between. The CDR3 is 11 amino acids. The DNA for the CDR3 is TGTGCCATCAGGGGGGCAGAGACCCAGTACTTC. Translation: CAIRGAETQYF.

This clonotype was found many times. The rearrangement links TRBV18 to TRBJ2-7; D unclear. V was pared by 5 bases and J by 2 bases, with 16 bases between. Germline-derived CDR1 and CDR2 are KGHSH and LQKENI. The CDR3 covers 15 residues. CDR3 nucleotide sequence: TGTGCCAGCTCAGGGAACTTAGCCCGCACCTACGAGCAGTACTTC. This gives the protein CASSGNLARTYEQYF.

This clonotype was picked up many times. The CDR3 sequence is CASSIGQGSYNEQFF. In nucleotides, the CDR3 is TGTGCCAGTAGTATAGGACAGGGCTCCTACAATGAGCAGTTCTTC. The V call is TRBV19, the J call TRBJ2-1, with 7 bases that match TRBD1. CDR3 length: 15 residues. Germline values: CDR1 LNHDA, CDR2 SQIVND (reference sequence). The junction had 0 bases not matched to a gene; V was cut back by 1 base and J by 0 bases.

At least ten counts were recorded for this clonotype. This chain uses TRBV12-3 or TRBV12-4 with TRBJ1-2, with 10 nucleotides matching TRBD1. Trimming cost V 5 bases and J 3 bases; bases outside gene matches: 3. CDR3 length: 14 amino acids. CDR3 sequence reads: CASSRTGGDYGYTF. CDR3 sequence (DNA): TGTGCCAGCAGTCGGACAGGGGGAGACTATGGCTACACCTTC.